This is a list of T cell receptor beta chains from one sample in a study of vaccination effects on CD4 cells after COVID-19. The antigens for these receptors are not known. Sequencing was performed with immunoSEQ multiplex PCR; in TCRdb, only in-frame clones are kept and a portion is missing. The table lists tens of thousands of clones, approximately 72% of them singletons. The material sequenced was CD4+ T cells from PBMCs cultured with HCoV-OC43 spike peptides, taken before COVID-19 vaccination. These TCRs come from a human donor who received a COVID-19 vaccine. CDR3s include the opening cysteine and the closing phenylalanine or tryptophan. D genes are given only for firm matches. Rows may omit the clone size; those that give it use once, few, many or a size class.

j_call: TRBJ1-2
d_call: .
v_call: TRBV5-5
clone_size: few
cdr3_aa: CASSETVFPAGYGYTF
cdr3_nt: TGTGCCAGCAGCGAGACAGTTTTCCCCGCCGGCTATGGCTACACCTTC

j_call: TRBJ2-2
d_call: .
v_call: TRBV15
clone_size: .
cdr3_aa: CATALLVGGELFF
cdr3_nt: TGTGCCACCGCATTACTGGTGGGCGGGGAGCTGTTTTTT

j_call: TRBJ2-1
d_call: .
v_call: TRBV7-7
clone_size: once
cdr3_aa: CASSSNLGVGNEQFF
cdr3_nt: TGTGCCAGCAGCTCGAACCTCGGGGTAGGCAATGAGCAGTTCTTC

j_call: TRBJ2-2
d_call: TRBD1
v_call: TRBV24-1
clone_size: .
cdr3_aa: CATSDFRGPTGELFF
cdr3_nt: TGTGCCACCAGTGATTTCAGGGGGCCCACCGGGGAGCTGTTTTTT

j_call: TRBJ2-5
d_call: TRBD1
v_call: TRBV30
clone_size: .
cdr3_aa: CAWSVNPTGAKKNF
cdr3_nt: TGTGCCTGGAGTGTAAACCCCACAGGGGCGAAAAAAAACTTC

j_call: TRBJ1-5
d_call: .
v_call: TRBV6-6
clone_size: few
cdr3_aa: CASSYGQGIQPQHF
cdr3_nt: TGTGCCAGCAGTTACGGGCAGGGAATACAGCCCCAGCATTTT

j_call: TRBJ2-1
d_call: TRBD2
v_call: TRBV6-2/TRBV6-3
clone_size: few
cdr3_aa: CASSQTSGGTYNEQFF
cdr3_nt: TGTGCCAGCAGCCAGACTAGCGGGGGAACCTACAATGAGCAGTTCTTC

j_call: TRBJ2-4
d_call: .
v_call: TRBV29-1
clone_size: once
cdr3_aa: CSVEDRRGLVKNIQYF
cdr3_nt: TGCAGCGTTGAAGATAGGAGGGGGCTGGTCAAAAACATTCAGTACTTC

j_call: TRBJ1-1
d_call: .
v_call: TRBV5-1
clone_size: .
cdr3_aa: CASSLAGTPTAFF
cdr3_nt: TGCGCCAGCAGCTTGGCCGGGACACCGACGGCTTTCTTT

j_call: TRBJ2-1
d_call: .
v_call: TRBV2
clone_size: few
cdr3_aa: CASKNLGSYNEQFF
cdr3_nt: TGTGCCAGCAAGAACCTGGGAAGCTACAATGAGCAGTTCTTC

j_call: TRBJ2-1
d_call: .
v_call: TRBV5-1
clone_size: .
cdr3_aa: CASSLDSLSYNEQFF
cdr3_nt: TGCGCCAGCAGCTTGGACAGCCTCTCCTACAATGAGCAGTTCTTC

j_call: TRBJ2-1
d_call: .
v_call: TRBV19
clone_size: .
cdr3_aa: CASSRERNSYNEQFF
cdr3_nt: TGTGCCAGTAGCCGAGAGCGGAACTCCTACAATGAGCAGTTCTTC

j_call: TRBJ1-3
d_call: .
v_call: TRBV29-1
clone_size: .
cdr3_aa: CSVEESSGNTIYF
cdr3_nt: TGCAGCGTTGAGGAGTCTAGTGGAAACACCATATATTTT

j_call: TRBJ2-3
d_call: .
v_call: TRBV2
clone_size: .
cdr3_aa: CASSVSGDTQYF
cdr3_nt: TGTGCCAGCAGTGTTTCCGGAGATACGCAGTATTTT

j_call: TRBJ1-1
d_call: TRBD1
v_call: TRBV4-1
clone_size: .
cdr3_aa: CASSQSIGQGSTEAFF
cdr3_nt: TGCGCCAGCAGCCAAAGTATCGGACAGGGTTCAACTGAAGCTTTCTTT

j_call: TRBJ2-3
d_call: TRBD2
v_call: TRBV20-1
clone_size: .
cdr3_aa: CSASPLAGGTDTQYF
cdr3_nt: TGCAGTGCTAGTCCCCTAGCGGGGGGCACAGATACGCAGTATTTT

j_call: TRBJ1-1
d_call: .
v_call: TRBV7-9
clone_size: few
cdr3_aa: CASSFGAAFF
cdr3_nt: TGTGCCAGCAGCTTTGGGGCGGCTTTCTTT

j_call: TRBJ2-2
d_call: .
v_call: TRBV21-1
clone_size: .
cdr3_aa: CASSIGKSPPEGAGELFF
cdr3_nt: TGTGCCAGCAGCATTGGGAAGTCCCCCCCTGAGGGGGCCGGGGAGCTGTTTTTT

j_call: TRBJ2-1
d_call: TRBD2
v_call: TRBV2
clone_size: once
cdr3_aa: CASSRKRGGSYNEQFF
cdr3_nt: TGTGCCAGCAGCCGAAAGCGGGGGGGGTCCTACAATGAGCAGTTCTTC

j_call: TRBJ1-6
d_call: TRBD1
v_call: TRBV7-2
clone_size: few
cdr3_aa: CASSFGTVNSPLHF
cdr3_nt: TGTGCCAGCAGCTTCGGGACAGTAAATTCACCCCTCCACTTT

j_call: TRBJ1-1
d_call: .
v_call: TRBV6-5
clone_size: .
cdr3_aa: CASSYSSGDTEAFF
cdr3_nt: TGTGCCAGCAGTTACTCCTCGGGGGACACTGAAGCTTTCTTT

j_call: TRBJ2-3
d_call: .
v_call: TRBV19
clone_size: .
cdr3_aa: CASSPVWTGIADTQYF
cdr3_nt: TGTGCCAGTAGCCCCGTCTGGACGGGGATAGCAGATACGCAGTATTTT

j_call: TRBJ2-3
d_call: .
v_call: TRBV7-3
clone_size: .
cdr3_aa: CASSQNSQDTQYF
cdr3_nt: TGTGCCAGCAGCCAAAACTCACAAGATACGCAGTATTTT

j_call: TRBJ2-1
d_call: TRBD2
v_call: TRBV5-6
clone_size: .
cdr3_aa: CASTIGGFWGGNEQFF
cdr3_nt: TGTGCCAGCACCATTGGGGGGTTCTGGGGGGGCAATGAGCAGTTCTTC

j_call: TRBJ2-2
d_call: TRBD1
v_call: TRBV24-1
clone_size: few
cdr3_aa: CATGETGGGPGELFF
cdr3_nt: TGTGCCACCGGCGAGACAGGGGGCGGTCCCGGGGAGCTGTTTTTT

j_call: TRBJ2-5
d_call: TRBD2
v_call: TRBV3-1/TRBV3-2
clone_size: .
cdr3_aa: CASTGLAGGMEETQYF
cdr3_nt: TGTGCCAGCACTGGGCTAGCGGGGGGTATGGAGGAGACCCAGTACTTC

j_call: TRBJ1-5
d_call: .
v_call: TRBV30
clone_size: .
cdr3_aa: CAWSVSLGQPQHF
cdr3_nt: TGTGCCTGGAGTGTATCCTTGGGTCAGCCCCAGCATTTT

j_call: TRBJ2-6
d_call: .
v_call: TRBV7-9
clone_size: .
cdr3_aa: CASSHSVPRAGANVLTF
cdr3_nt: TGTGCCAGCAGCCACAGCGTTCCCAGGGCTGGGGCCAACGTCCTGACTTTC

j_call: TRBJ2-2
d_call: .
v_call: TRBV2
clone_size: .
cdr3_aa: CASSEESGGELFF
cdr3_nt: TGTGCCAGCAGTGAAGAAAGTGGCGGGGAGCTGTTTTTT

j_call: TRBJ2-5
d_call: .
v_call: TRBV4-3
clone_size: .
cdr3_aa: CASSQERVETQYF
cdr3_nt: TGCGCCAGCAGCCAAGAGAGGGTGGAGACCCAGTACTTC

j_call: TRBJ1-2
d_call: .
v_call: TRBV6-6
clone_size: .
cdr3_aa: CASSRENPRVRGYTF
cdr3_nt: TGTGCCAGCAGCCGAGAAAATCCCCGGGTCCGCGGCTACACCTTC

j_call: TRBJ1-6
d_call: TRBD1
v_call: TRBV27
clone_size: many
cdr3_aa: CASRSTGELSYNSPLHF
cdr3_nt: TGTGCCAGCAGGTCTACAGGGGAGCTGTCCTATAATTCACCCCTCCACTTT

j_call: TRBJ1-2
d_call: .
v_call: TRBV2
clone_size: .
cdr3_aa: CASSEAPGGNYGYTF
cdr3_nt: TGTGCCAGCAGTGAAGCCCCCGGGGGGAACTATGGCTACACCTTC

j_call: TRBJ2-3
d_call: .
v_call: TRBV29-1
clone_size: .
cdr3_aa: CSYSRVWADTQYF
cdr3_nt: TGCAGCTACTCCAGGGTTTGGGCAGATACGCAGTATTTT

j_call: TRBJ1-1
d_call: .
v_call: TRBV10-2
clone_size: large
cdr3_aa: CASRSDLGTEAFF
cdr3_nt: TGCGCCAGCAGATCAGACCTGGGCACTGAAGCTTTCTTT

j_call: TRBJ1-2
d_call: .
v_call: TRBV2
clone_size: .
cdr3_aa: CASSPGHNRNGYTF
cdr3_nt: TGTGCCAGCAGTCCGGGCCACAATCGTAATGGCTACACCTTC

j_call: TRBJ2-5
d_call: .
v_call: TRBV27
clone_size: .
cdr3_aa: CASSLSGGGRYQETQYF
cdr3_nt: TGTGCCAGCAGTTTGTCAGGGGGGGGGAGGTACCAAGAGACCCAGTACTTC

j_call: TRBJ1-4
d_call: .
v_call: TRBV5-4
clone_size: few
cdr3_aa: CASSLGTTIEKLFF
cdr3_nt: TGTGCCAGCAGCTTAGGGACAACGATTGAAAAACTGTTTTTT

j_call: TRBJ2-1
d_call: .
v_call: TRBV5-1
clone_size: .
cdr3_aa: CASSLVADEQFF
cdr3_nt: TGCGCCAGCAGCTTGGTTGCGGATGAGCAGTTCTTC

j_call: TRBJ2-2
d_call: TRBD2
v_call: TRBV18
clone_size: once
cdr3_aa: CASSSRLAATGELFF
cdr3_nt: TGTGCCAGCTCGAGTAGACTAGCGGCCACCGGGGAGCTGTTTTTT

j_call: TRBJ2-5
d_call: .
v_call: TRBV11-3
clone_size: .
cdr3_aa: CASSLGYSVWETQYF
cdr3_nt: TGTGCCAGCAGCTTAGGGTATTCGGTCTGGGAGACCCAGTACTTC

j_call: TRBJ1-2
d_call: .
v_call: TRBV14
clone_size: .
cdr3_aa: CASSQDLYGYGYTF
cdr3_nt: TGTGCCAGCAGCCAAGATTTGTACGGTTATGGCTACACCTTC

j_call: TRBJ1-2
d_call: TRBD1
v_call: TRBV19
clone_size: .
cdr3_aa: CASSHLGRGGGYGYTF
cdr3_nt: TGTGCCAGTAGCCACTTGGGCAGGGGGGGTGGCTATGGCTACACCTTC

j_call: TRBJ2-1
d_call: .
v_call: TRBV19
clone_size: once
cdr3_aa: CASSIGRRGDEQFF
cdr3_nt: TGTGCCAGTAGTATTGGGCGTCGCGGGGATGAGCAGTTCTTC

j_call: TRBJ1-1
d_call: .
v_call: TRBV4-3
clone_size: .
cdr3_aa: CASSQDAQREAFF
cdr3_nt: TGCGCCAGCAGCCAAGATGCCCAGCGCGAAGCTTTCTTT

j_call: TRBJ2-1
d_call: TRBD1
v_call: TRBV5-1
clone_size: .
cdr3_aa: CASGLQGTGNYNEQFF
cdr3_nt: TGCGCCAGCGGACTCCAAGGGACAGGGAACTACAATGAGCAGTTCTTC

j_call: TRBJ2-1
d_call: .
v_call: TRBV6-4
clone_size: .
cdr3_aa: CASSDSEAPTQFF
cdr3_nt: TGTGCCAGCAGTGACTCCGAAGCCCCCACGCAATTCTTC

j_call: TRBJ1-5
d_call: TRBD1
v_call: TRBV19
clone_size: .
cdr3_aa: CASSGDRGTLGNQPQHF
cdr3_nt: TGTGCCAGTAGTGGGGACAGGGGGACGTTAGGCAATCAGCCCCAGCATTTT

j_call: TRBJ1-1
d_call: .
v_call: TRBV18
clone_size: .
cdr3_aa: CASSPPSLDTEAFF
cdr3_nt: TGTGCCAGCTCACCACCCTCTCTCGATACTGAAGCTTTCTTT

j_call: TRBJ2-2
d_call: TRBD2
v_call: TRBV9
clone_size: .
cdr3_aa: CASSVGRAGGPGELFF
cdr3_nt: TGTGCCAGCAGCGTAGGCCGAGCGGGGGGGCCTGGGGAGCTGTTTTTT

j_call: TRBJ2-5
d_call: TRBD2
v_call: TRBV3-1/TRBV3-2
clone_size: .
cdr3_aa: CASSLRRGGETQYF
cdr3_nt: TGTGCCAGCAGCCTCCGGCGGGGGGGAGAGACCCAGTACTTC

j_call: TRBJ1-2
d_call: TRBD1
v_call: TRBV24-1
clone_size: .
cdr3_aa: CATSTQTGAGYGYTF
cdr3_nt: TGTGCCACCAGTACCCAAACAGGGGCGGGCTATGGCTACACCTTC

j_call: TRBJ1-1
d_call: .
v_call: TRBV9
clone_size: .
cdr3_aa: CASSVDRLGEGAFF
cdr3_nt: TGTGCCAGCAGCGTAGACAGGTTGGGGGAGGGAGCTTTCTTT

j_call: TRBJ2-2
d_call: .
v_call: TRBV24-1
clone_size: .
cdr3_aa: CATSDFGGSGRHTGELFF
cdr3_nt: TGTGCCACCAGTGATTTTGGAGGGTCCGGGAGACACACCGGGGAGCTGTTTTTT

j_call: TRBJ1-1
d_call: .
v_call: TRBV25-1
clone_size: .
cdr3_aa: CASNLRTENTEAFF
cdr3_nt: TGTGCCAGCAACTTAAGGACAGAAAACACTGAAGCTTTCTTT

j_call: TRBJ1-3
d_call: .
v_call: TRBV14
clone_size: few
cdr3_aa: CASSQSSQVPRQILSGNTIYF
cdr3_nt: TGTGCCAGCAGCCAGTCCAGCCAAGTGCCCCGACAGATCCTCTCTGGAAACACCATATATTTT

j_call: TRBJ1-5
d_call: .
v_call: TRBV7-2
clone_size: .
cdr3_aa: CASTPGGGSNQPQHF
cdr3_nt: TGTGCCAGCACCCCCGGGGGGGGAAGCAATCAGCCCCAGCATTTT